The source of this T cell receptor (beta chain) is a study of blood T cell repertoires in COVID-19. Repertoires were generated with immunoSEQ multiplex PCR, while TCRdb's copy carries only in-frame clones and drops some. Of about 120,000 clones in the sample, roughly 90% were seen once. The CDR3 runs 17 residues. Germline CDR1 reads LGHNA; CDR2 reads YNFKEQ. V lost 0 bases, J lost 8 bases, and 9 bases stayed unmatched. This sequence originates from a human donor with acute or convalescent COVID-19. The donor label of this sample is uncertain. The sample consisted of peripheral blood. The chain carries TRBV4-2 and TRBJ1-6; 8 bases are a match to TRBD1. The CDR3 DNA is TGTGCCAGCAGCCAAGAAAACCAGGGGGCGCCGTATTCACCCCTCCACTTT. This translates into CASSQENQGAPYSPLHF.